These 27 T cell receptor beta chains share one sample of origin, sequenced in a study of chemoradiotherapy in HPV16-positive cancers. Libraries were prepared by immunoSEQ multiplex PCR; TCRdb keeps only in-frame clonotypes and omits some of them. The data contain approximately 9,600 clones, 65% to 80% of them singletons. Sequencing was performed on tumor tissue, taken from a patient who underwent chemoradiotherapy. These receptors all come from a human donor with HPV-associated anogenital cancer.

This clone was detected only a few times. The chain carries TRBV6-1 and TRBJ2-2; no definite D call. CDR3 length equals 16 residues. Trimming took 0 bases from V and 1 from J, leaving 9 bases between them. Germline V gene sequence: CDR1 MNHNS, CDR2 SASEGT. The CDR3, as DNA: TGTGCCAGCAGTGAAGCGCATCCAGGGAACACCGGGGAGCTGTTTTTT. Translating it yields CASSEAHPGNTGELFF.

The genes are TRBV9 and TRBJ2-5, with TRBD1 matching over 10 bases. The CDR3 is made up of 15 amino acids. The germline V gene encodes CDR1 SGDLS and CDR2 YYNGEE. V gave up 0 bases and J gave up 5 bases; unmatched junction bases: 4. As DNA, the CDR3 is TGTGCCAGCAGCGTAGGGACAGGGGGAAAGGAGACCCAGTACTTC. Its translation is CASSVGTGGKETQYF.

The V gene is TRBV7-9, the J gene TRBJ1-5, with D perhaps TRBD1 (5 bases). Germline loops: CDR1 SEHNR, CDR2 FQNEAQ (reference sequence). The CDR3 spans 14 residues. V lost 5 bases and J 7 bases, leaving 15 bases between the germline ends. The CDR3 nucleotides are TGTGCCAGCAGCCGACCTGGCCGGGGGCAGCCCCAGCATTTT. It specifies CASSRPGRGQPQHF. The whole variable domain, filled in from reference TRBV7-9 and TRBJ1-5, reads DTGVSQNPRHKITKRGQNVTFRCDPISEHNRLYWYRQTLGQGPEFLTYFQNEAQLEKSRLLSDRFSAERPKGSFSTLEIQRTEQGDSAMYLCASSRPGRGQPQHFGDGTRLSIL.

This clone showed up just a few times. The genes are TRBV28 and TRBJ1-2, with TRBD1 matching 10 bases. Germline CDR1 MDHEN, CDR2 SYDVKM. The CDR3 length is 15 residues. The trim removed 5 bases at V and 6 bases at J, leaving 9 bases unmatched. The CDR3, as DNA: TGTGCCAGCAGTCTCGTTAGGACAGGGGGACATGGCTACACCTTC. Amino acid sequence: CASSLVRTGGHGYTF.

The chain couples TRBV19 to TRBJ1-2; the D is unclear. Germline-derived CDR1 and CDR2 are LNHDA and SQIVND (reference sequence). CDR3 length equals 13 residues. V was clipped by 10 bases and J by 5 bases, with 17 bases between them. In DNA form, the CDR3 reads TGTGCCACCTCCCCCGAGTTTAGTTATGGCTACACCTTC. Translated, it gives CATSPEFSYGYTF.

The rearrangement uses TRBV5-1 and TRBJ2-5, with 12 bases fitting TRBD2. V lost 4 bases and J lost 13; bases outside the gene matches: 11. There are 14 residues in the CDR3. The germline CDR1 and CDR2 sequences are SGHRS and YFSETQ. The CDR3 DNA follows: TGCGCCAGCAGCACCGGGACTAGCGGGCAAATAGGGTACTTC. Its protein product is CASSTGTSGQIGYF.

The chain carries TRBV18 and TRBJ1-1; D may be TRBD1 (5 bases). This CDR3 region has 13 residues. CDR1 is KGHSH, CDR2 LQKENI, per germline. Trimming removed 5 bases at V and 3 bases at J, with 10 bases between. CDR3 sequence (DNA): TGTGCCAGCTCAGTAGTCAGGGACACTGAAGCTTTCTTT. Translated: CASSVVRDTEAFF.

The chain couples TRBV30 to TRBJ1-6, with D unclear. CDR1 GTSNPN and CDR2 SVGIG come from the germline V gene (reference sequence). The CDR3 length is 11 residues. V was cut by 3 bases and J by 7 bases, with 4 bases left in between. DNA for the CDR3: TGTGCCTGGAGGTGGAATTCACCCCTCCACTTT. Its protein product is CAWRWNSPLHF.

The chain couples TRBV11-2 to TRBJ1-2; D ambiguous. The CDR3 loop spans 14 amino acids. Trimming pared 2 bases from V and 5 bases from J, leaving 12 bases between. Germline assignment: CDR1 SGHAT and CDR2 FQNNGV. For the CDR3, the DNA is TGTGCCAGCAGCTTACTTCTAGGCGGGTATGGCTACACCTTC. Its protein is CASSLLLGGYGYTF.

This clone is classed as medium-sized. The chain carries TRBV6-6 and TRBJ1-6, with 7 bases fitting TRBD1. The CDR3 spans 15 residues. V was clipped by 5 bases and J by 4 bases; unmatched bases: 5. CDR1 is MNHNY, CDR2 SVGAGI, per germline (reference sequence). Written as DNA, the CDR3 is TGTGCCAGCAGTCCGGACAGGTTATATAATTCACCCCTCCACTTT. It codes for CASSPDRLYNSPLHF.

The rearrangement links TRBV5-6 to TRBJ1-2, with TRBD1 as a possible D gene (5 bases). The CDR3 is made up of 12 amino acids. CDR1 is SGHDT and CDR2 is YYEEEE in the germline V gene. The ends were cut back, 5 bases at V and 12 bases at J, with 17 bases in the middle. The DNA for the CDR3 is TGTGCCAGCAGTTCGCAGGGAGGAGGCCACACCTTC. The encoded protein is CASSSQGGGHTF.

V and J are TRBV11-2 and TRBJ1-6; D not resolved. Per the germline V gene, CDR1 is SGHAT and CDR2 is FQNNGV. Trimming took off 1 base at V and 10 bases at J, with 11 bases between the two ends. The CDR3 is 14 residues long. CDR3 DNA: TGTGCCAGCAGCTTAGCCCCCCTGGCCTCACCCCTCCACTTT. It is translated as CASSLAPLASPLHF. The complete variable domain, with remaining parts taken from reference TRBV11-2 and TRBJ1-6, reads EAGVAQSPRYKIIEKRQSVAFWCNPISGHATLYWYQQILGQGPKLLIQFQNNGVVDDSQLPKDRFSAERLKGVDSTLKIQPAKLEDSAVYLCASSLAPLASPLHFGNGTRLTVT.

The CDR3 DNA reads as TGTGCCAGTAGTATATCTCAGTGGGGTGCTGAAGCTTTCTTT. Translation gives CASSISQWGAEAFF. The chain recombines TRBV19 with TRBJ1-1; D gene uncertain. The CDR3 covers 14 residues. V dropped 2 bases and J dropped 6 bases, with 13 bases sitting between them. Germline V gene sequence: CDR1 LNHDA, CDR2 SQIVND (reference sequence).

The chain joins TRBV9 to TRBJ1-3; tentative D call: TRBD1 (5 bases). The germline gives CDR1 SGDLS, CDR2 YYNGEE. This CDR3 is 18 amino acids long. Deletions cut 3 bases from V and 0 bases from J, with 19 bases between. DNA of the CDR3: TGTGCCAGCAGCGGAAGACCCCGGGGACTGCTCTCTGGAAACACCATATATTTT. Residues: CASSGRPRGLLSGNTIYF.

The chain carries TRBV19 and TRBJ2-5; the D gene is possibly TRBD2 (5 bases). The germline V gene has CDR1 LNHDA and CDR2 SQIVND (reference sequence). The CDR3 has 15 amino acids. Trimming removed 5 bases at V and 2 bases at J, with 15 bases between. This CDR3 reads CASSLSVARQETQYF. The DNA for the CDR3 is TGTGCCAGTAGTCTCTCGGTAGCGAGACAAGAGACCCAGTACTTC.

The rearrangement joins TRBV7-9 to TRBJ2-7; 7 nucleotides line up with TRBD2. Losses at the gene ends were 5 bases for V and 6 bases for J; bases not matched to a gene: 7. CDR1 SEHNR and CDR2 FQNEAQ come from the germline V gene (reference sequence). This CDR3 is 13 amino acids long. The CDR3 protein is CASSRGGEGEQYF. The CDR3 coding sequence is TGTGCCAGCAGCCGGGGTGGGGAGGGCGAGCAGTACTTC.

V and J are TRBV7-3 and TRBJ1-2; TRBD1 aligns across 7 bases. J lost 2 bases, V lost 8 bases, and 8 bases had no gene match. The germline gives CDR1 SGHTA, CDR2 FQGTGA. This CDR3 spans 14 amino acids. Here the CDR3 DNA reads TGTGCCAGCTCCAGGGGGTTAGGGAACTATGGCTACACCTTC. Its protein product is CASSRGLGNYGYTF.

This clone was seen a handful of times. The chain uses TRBV29-1 and TRBJ2-3; D remains ambiguous. The CDR3 spans 12 residues. Deletions cut 5 bases from V and 2 bases from J, with 8 bases between. Germline lookup yields CDR1 SQVTM and CDR2 ANQGSEA. The CDR3 DNA reads as TGCAGCGTTCGTCAGGACACAGATACGCAGTATTTT. It yields the protein CSVRQDTDTQYF.

This sequence joins TRBV9 and TRBJ2-5; 16 bases fit TRBD2. Per the germline V gene, CDR1 is SGDLS and CDR2 is YYNGEE. Losses at the gene ends were 4 bases for V and 2 bases for J; bases not matched to a gene: 8. The CDR3 totals 18 residues. The CDR3 is CASSPGTSGGDSQETQYF. The CDR3 nucleotides are TGTGCCAGCAGCCCCGGGACTAGCGGGGGGGATAGTCAAGAGACCCAGTACTTC.

This clone occurred once. The chain links TRBV2 to TRBJ1-2; 8 bases line up with TRBD1. V was clipped by 6 bases and J by 8 bases; unmatched bases: 11. Germline CDR1 reads SNHLY; CDR2 reads FYNNEI. CDR3 length equals 14 residues. CDR3 nucleotides: TGTGCCAGCAGCGATTCAGGGGGCGCGAAGGGCTACACCTTC. Translation: CASSDSGGAKGYTF. Filled out from reference TRBV2 and TRBJ1-2, the complete variable domain reads EPEVTQTPSHQVTQMGQEVILRCVPISNHLYFYWYRQILGQKVEFLVSFYNNEISEKSEIFDDQFSVERPDGSNFTLKIRSTKLEDSAMYFCASSDSGGAKGYTFGSGTRLTVV.

This clone was picked up one time. The V call is TRBV28, the J call TRBJ2-3; D might be TRBD2 (6 bases). Trimming took 3 bases from V and 5 from J, leaving 18 bases between them. Germline loops: CDR1 MDHEN, CDR2 SYDVKM. The CDR3 spans 16 residues. CDR3 sequence: CASSFPGEEREDTQYF. The CDR3 DNA reads TGTGCCAGCAGTTTCCCGGGGGAGGAGAGGGAAGATACGCAGTATTTT. The full variable domain, rest sourced from reference TRBV28 and TRBJ2-3, is DVKVTQSSRYLVKRTGEKVFLECVQDMDHENMFWYRQDPGLGLRLIYFSYDVKMKEKGDIPEGYSVSREKKERFSLILESASTNQTSMYLCASSFPGEEREDTQYFGPGTRLTVL.

The chain combines TRBV7-8 with TRBJ2-3; 7 bases are a match to TRBD1. CDR1 and CDR2 (germline): SGHVS, FQNEAQ. After removal of 2 bases from V and 4 bases from J, the junction contained 18 bases not matched to a gene. The CDR3 sequence is 19 residues long. The CDR3 region is CASSLYRLRLAGTADTQYF. The CDR3 DNA sequence: TGTGCCAGCAGCTTATATCGTCTGAGGTTGGCAGGGACAGCAGATACGCAGTATTTT.

The V call is TRBV6-5, the J call TRBJ2-4; D perhaps matches TRBD1 (6 bases). Germline loops: CDR1 MNHEY, CDR2 SVGAGI. V shed 2 bases and J shed 9 bases, with 11 bases lying between them. The CDR3 sequence is 13 residues long. In DNA form, the CDR3 reads TGTGCCAGCAGTTACGGGTCAGGGGCCATTCAGTACTTC. Translation: CASSYGSGAIQYF.

V gene TRBV30 combines with J gene TRBJ1-5, with no clear D. Germline CDR1 reads GTSNPN; CDR2 reads SVGIG (reference sequence). V shed 2 bases and J shed 7 bases, with 15 bases lying between them. There are 14 residues in the CDR3. The CDR3 region is CAWSLSSLTQPQHF. CDR3 nucleotides: TGTGCCTGGAGTCTGAGTTCGCTAACGCAGCCCCAGCATTTT.

The chain carries TRBV7-9 and TRBJ1-2; no definite D call. V was clipped by 5 bases and J by 4 bases, with 14 bases between them. The CDR3 runs 14 residues. CDR1 SEHNR and CDR2 FQNEAQ come from the germline V gene (reference sequence). The CDR3 loop reads CASSPQEVPYGYTF. The DNA for the CDR3 is TGTGCCAGCAGCCCACAAGAGGTCCCCTATGGCTACACCTTC.

This clone was picked up a small number of times. The V and J genes are TRBV2 and TRBJ1-4; D gene uncertain. V lost 8 bases, J lost 7 bases, and 14 bases lay in between. The CDR3 loop spans 13 amino acids. The germline V gene encodes CDR1 SNHLY and CDR2 FYNNEI. The CDR3 loop reads CASGKKASEKLFF. In nucleotides, the CDR3 is TGTGCCAGCGGGAAGAAGGCGAGTGAAAAACTGTTTTTT.

Within the sample, this clone is medium-sized. The genes are TRBV28 and TRBJ1-1; D unclear. The germline V gene encodes CDR1 MDHEN and CDR2 SYDVKM. This CDR3 has 13 amino acids. V was trimmed by 7 bases and J by 1 base, leaving 10 bases between them. CDR3 amino acids: CASKSTKNTEAFF. CDR3 DNA: TGTGCCAGCAAAAGCACGAAGAACACTGAAGCTTTCTTT.